What follows are 8 T cell receptor beta chains derived from one specimen sequenced in a study of blood T cell repertoires in COVID-19. The data were produced by immunoSEQ multiplex PCR, yet TCRdb's version contains in-frame clones alone and is incomplete. The sample yields 150,000 to 200,000 clones, about 86% seen once. Source material: peripheral blood. These receptors all stem from a woman between 65 and 79 years old who had recovered from COVID-19.

The rearrangement uses TRBV6-2 or TRBV6-3 and TRBJ2-1; TRBD1 agrees at 7 bases. The CDR3 loop spans 13 amino acids. The junction had 4 bases not matched to a gene; V was cut back by 6 bases and J by 5 bases. CDR1 is MNHEY, CDR2 SVGEGT, per germline. CDR3 DNA: TGTGCCAGCAGCCCGGGACAGAACAATGAGCAGTTCTTC. This codes for CASSPGQNNEQFF.

V usage is TRBV3-1 (or the pseudogene TRBV3-2) and J usage is TRBJ1-1; D is unclear. CDR3 size: 14 residues. CDR1 and CDR2 from the germline V gene are LGHDT and YNNKEL (reference sequence). V was clipped by 5 bases and J by 9 bases, with 19 bases between them. CDR3 bases: TGTGCCAGCAGCTCGGGCCCGGCGGGTTTGAAAGCTTTCTTT. Translation: CASSSGPAGLKAFF.

The rearrangement links TRBV30 to TRBJ2-1; 7 positions agree with TRBD1. Unmatched junction bases numbered 3, after V lost 1 base and J lost 0 bases. CDR1 GTSNPN and CDR2 SVGIG come from the germline V gene (reference sequence). The CDR3 extends over 15 amino acids. The CDR3 region is CAWSGGQSSYNEQFF. Here the CDR3 DNA reads TGTGCCTGGAGTGGGGGACAGAGCTCCTACAATGAGCAGTTCTTC. The whole variable domain, filled in from reference TRBV30 and TRBJ2-1, reads SQTIHQWPATLVQPVGSPLSLECTVEGTSNPNLYWYRQAAGRGLQLLFYSVGIGQISSEVPQNLSASRPQDRQFILSSKKLLLSDSGFYLCAWSGGQSSYNEQFFGPGTRLTVL.

The chain joins TRBV9 to TRBJ2-7; the D is unclear. Trimming cost V 3 bases and J 1 base, with 8 bases left between them. Germline values: CDR1 SGDLS, CDR2 YYNGEE. There are 13 residues in the CDR3. CDR3 nucleotide sequence: TGTGCCAGCAGCGGGGCGAATTCCTACGAGCAGTACTTC. It translates to CASSGANSYEQYF.

This clone has only one observation. The chain uses TRBV4-2 and TRBJ2-1; weak D call: TRBD1 (5 bases). Germline V gene data show CDR1 as LGHNA and CDR2 as YNFKEQ. The ends were cut back, 0 bases at V and 4 bases at J, with 16 bases in the middle. The CDR3 consists of 17 residues. CDR3 coding DNA: TGTGCCAGCAGCCAAGACCCCTTTAGGACAACTTACAATGAGCAGTTCTTC. This translates into CASSQDPFRTTYNEQFF.

This clone occurred a few times. The rearrangement joins TRBV4-1 to TRBJ1-5, with D perhaps matching TRBD1 (6 bases). CDR1 is MGHRA and CDR2 is YSYEKL in the germline V gene. Trimming shortened V by 4 bases and J by 3 bases, and 10 bases separated the two germline ends. The length of the CDR3 is 14 residues. The CDR3 is CASSLGGHNQPQHF. CDR3 sequence (DNA): TGCGCCAGCAGCCTGGGGGGGCACAATCAGCCCCAGCATTTT.

The chain recombines TRBV6-1 with TRBJ2-2, with D uncertain. The V and J ends lost 3 bases and 4 bases respectively, with 12 bases between them. This CDR3 contains 15 residues. Germline-derived CDR1 and CDR2 are MNHNS and SASEGT. As DNA, the CDR3 is TGTGCCAGCAGTGAGTATCGAGCGTCCACCGGGGAGCTGTTTTTT. It specifies CASSEYRASTGELFF.

The chain links TRBV5-4 to TRBJ2-2, with 10 bases that match TRBD2. The CDR3 length is 17 residues. V gave up 4 bases and J gave up 1 base; unmatched junction bases: 7. Per the germline V gene, CDR1 is SGHNT and CDR2 is YYREEE (reference sequence). In DNA form, the CDR3 reads TGTGCCAGCAGCCCCCGGTTAGCGGGAGGGAACACCGGGGAGCTGTTTTTT. Translated, it gives CASSPRLAGGNTGELFF.